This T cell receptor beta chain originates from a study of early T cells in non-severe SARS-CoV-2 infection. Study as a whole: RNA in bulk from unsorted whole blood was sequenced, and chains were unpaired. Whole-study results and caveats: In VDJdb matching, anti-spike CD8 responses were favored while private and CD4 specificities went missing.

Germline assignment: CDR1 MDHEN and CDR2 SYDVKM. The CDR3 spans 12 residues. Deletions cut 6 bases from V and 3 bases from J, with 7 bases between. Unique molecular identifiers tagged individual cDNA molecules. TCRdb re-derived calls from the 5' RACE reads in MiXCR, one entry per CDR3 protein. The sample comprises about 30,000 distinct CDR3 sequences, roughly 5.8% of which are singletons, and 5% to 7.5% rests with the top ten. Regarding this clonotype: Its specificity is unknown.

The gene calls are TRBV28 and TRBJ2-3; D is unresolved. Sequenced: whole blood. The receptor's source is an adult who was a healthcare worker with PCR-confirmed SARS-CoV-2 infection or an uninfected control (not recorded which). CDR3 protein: CASSLLTDTQYF. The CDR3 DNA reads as TGTGCCAGCAGCTTACTTACAGATACGCAGTATTTT.